This T cell receptor (beta chain) stems from a study of cytomegalovirus exposure and HLA in healthy donors. Study-level points and caveats: Cytomegalovirus association was assigned to around 150 TCR beta chains. Another analysis was done later, and it associated roughly 15,000 TCR beta sequences with HLA alleles at 0.05 false discovery rate.

Note on this clone: Its specificity is not known.

The study sampled nominally healthy donors, though unrecorded immune exposures were likely. This PCR relied on a set of 60 Vbeta primers and 13 Jbeta primers. Clones were sequenced by immunoSEQ multiplex PCR, and TCRdb holds only the in-frame ones, with some missing. The repertoire holds about 120,000 clones, with roughly 71% as singletons. Sequenced input: PBMCs. The source of this sequence is a woman aged 40 to 50 in good health and CMV-seropositive.

CDR3 DNA: TGTGCCAGCAGCCCACAGGGGGCTCATGGCTACACCTTC. Its protein product is CASSPQGAHGYTF. The gene calls are TRBV27 and TRBJ1-2; 9 positions agree with TRBD1. Losses at the gene ends were 6 bases for V and 6 bases for J; bases not matched to a gene: 5. The V gene's germline CDR1 is MNHEY and CDR2 SMNVEV (reference sequence). The CDR3 has 13 amino acids.